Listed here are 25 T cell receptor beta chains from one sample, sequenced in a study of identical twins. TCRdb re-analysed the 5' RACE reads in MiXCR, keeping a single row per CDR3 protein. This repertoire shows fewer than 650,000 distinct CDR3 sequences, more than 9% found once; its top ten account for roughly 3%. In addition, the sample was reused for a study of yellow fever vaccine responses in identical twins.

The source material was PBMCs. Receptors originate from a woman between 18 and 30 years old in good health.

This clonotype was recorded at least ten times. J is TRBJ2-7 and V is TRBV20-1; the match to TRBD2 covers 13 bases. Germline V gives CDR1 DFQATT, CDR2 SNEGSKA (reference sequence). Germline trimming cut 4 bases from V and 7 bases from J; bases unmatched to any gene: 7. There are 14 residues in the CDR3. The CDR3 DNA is TGCAGTGCTACCGGGACTAGCGGGGCGGGTGAGCAGTACTTC. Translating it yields CSATGTSGAGEQYF.

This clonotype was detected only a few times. DNA for the CDR3: TGCACCTTACTCGGGACAGGGGCCCCTGAGCAGTTCTTC. Translation gives CTLLGTGAPEQFF. The chain recombines TRBV20-1 with TRBJ2-1, with TRBD1 matching 10 bases. This CDR3 region has 13 residues. Germline-derived CDR1 and CDR2 are DFQATT and SNEGSKA (reference sequence).

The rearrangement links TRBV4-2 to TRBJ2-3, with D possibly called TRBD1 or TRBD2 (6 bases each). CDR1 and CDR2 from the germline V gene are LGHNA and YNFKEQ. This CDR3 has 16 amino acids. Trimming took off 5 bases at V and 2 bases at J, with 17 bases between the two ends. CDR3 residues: CASSSKGGGYTDTQYF. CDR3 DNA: TGTGCCAGCAGCTCAAAGGGGGGCGGATACACAGATACGCAGTATTTT.

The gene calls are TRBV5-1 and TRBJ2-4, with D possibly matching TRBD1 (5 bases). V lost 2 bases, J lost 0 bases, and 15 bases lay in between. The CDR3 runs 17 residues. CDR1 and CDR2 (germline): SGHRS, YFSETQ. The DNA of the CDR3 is TGCGCCAGCAGCTTCCGTCAGGGAAAGAGAGCCAAAAACATTCAGTACTTC. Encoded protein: CASSFRQGKRAKNIQYF.

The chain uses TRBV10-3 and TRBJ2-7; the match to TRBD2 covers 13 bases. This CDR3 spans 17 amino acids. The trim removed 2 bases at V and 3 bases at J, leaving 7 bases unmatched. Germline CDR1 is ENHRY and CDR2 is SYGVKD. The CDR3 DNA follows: TGTGCCATCAGTGAGGGTACTAGCGGGAGGGGCGGCTACGAGCAGTACTTC. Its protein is CAISEGTSGRGGYEQYF.

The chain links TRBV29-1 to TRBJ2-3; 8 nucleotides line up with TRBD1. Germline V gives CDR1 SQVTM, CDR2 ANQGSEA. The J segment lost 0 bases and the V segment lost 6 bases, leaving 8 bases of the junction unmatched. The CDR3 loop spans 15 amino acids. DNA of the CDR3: TGCAGCGTAGAGGACAGGGTAACTAGCACAGATACGCAGTATTTT. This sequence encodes CSVEDRVTSTDTQYF.

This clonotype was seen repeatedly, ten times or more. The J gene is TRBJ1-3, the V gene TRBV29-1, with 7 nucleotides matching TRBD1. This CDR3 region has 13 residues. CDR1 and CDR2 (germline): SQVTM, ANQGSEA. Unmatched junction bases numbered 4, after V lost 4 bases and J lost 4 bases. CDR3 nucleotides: TGCAGCGTTGGAGGGGGCGCGGGAAACACCATATATTTT. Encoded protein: CSVGGGAGNTIYF.

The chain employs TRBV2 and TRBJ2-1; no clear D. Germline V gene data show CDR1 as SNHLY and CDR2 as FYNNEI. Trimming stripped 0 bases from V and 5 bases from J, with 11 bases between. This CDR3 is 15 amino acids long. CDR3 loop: CASSEALPGHNEQFF. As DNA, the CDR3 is TGTGCCAGCAGTGAAGCGCTTCCAGGCCACAATGAGCAGTTCTTC.

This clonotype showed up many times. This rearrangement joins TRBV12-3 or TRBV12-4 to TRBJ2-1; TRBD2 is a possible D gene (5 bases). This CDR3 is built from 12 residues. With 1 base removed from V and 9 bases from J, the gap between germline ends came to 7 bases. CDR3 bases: TGTGCCAGCAGTTTAGAGGGAGTTGAGCAGTTCTTC. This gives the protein CASSLEGVEQFF.

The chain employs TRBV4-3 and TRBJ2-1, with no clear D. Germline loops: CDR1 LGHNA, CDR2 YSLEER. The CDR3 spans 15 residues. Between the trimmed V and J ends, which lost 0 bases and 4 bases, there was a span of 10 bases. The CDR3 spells CASSQDRAGYNEQFF. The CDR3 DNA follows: TGCGCCAGCAGCCAAGACCGGGCTGGGTACAATGAGCAGTTCTTC.

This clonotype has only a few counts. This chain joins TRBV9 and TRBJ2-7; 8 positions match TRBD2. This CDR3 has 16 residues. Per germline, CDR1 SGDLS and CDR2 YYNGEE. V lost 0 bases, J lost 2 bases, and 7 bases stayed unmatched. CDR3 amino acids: CASSVAERGPPYEQYF. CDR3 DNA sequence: TGTGCCAGCAGCGTAGCGGAGCGGGGGCCCCCCTACGAGCAGTACTTC.

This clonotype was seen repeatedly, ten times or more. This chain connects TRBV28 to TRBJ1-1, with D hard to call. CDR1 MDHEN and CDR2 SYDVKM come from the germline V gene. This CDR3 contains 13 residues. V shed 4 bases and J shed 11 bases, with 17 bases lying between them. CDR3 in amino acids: CASSSISGFAAFF. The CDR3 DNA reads TGTGCCAGCAGTTCAATCTCAGGTTTCGCCGCTTTCTTT.

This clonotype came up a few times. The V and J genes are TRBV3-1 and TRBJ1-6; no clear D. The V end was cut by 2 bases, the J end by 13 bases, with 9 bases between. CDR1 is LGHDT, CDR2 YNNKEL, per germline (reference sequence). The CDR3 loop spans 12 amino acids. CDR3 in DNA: TGTGCCAGCAGCCAAACCCTGGGGCCCCTCCACTTT. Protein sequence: CASSQTLGPLHF.

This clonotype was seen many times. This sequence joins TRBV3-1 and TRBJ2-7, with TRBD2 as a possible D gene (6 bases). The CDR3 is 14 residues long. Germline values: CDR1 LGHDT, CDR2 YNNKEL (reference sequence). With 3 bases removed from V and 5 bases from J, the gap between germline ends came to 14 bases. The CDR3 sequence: CASSHRRDDDEQYF. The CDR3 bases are TGTGCCAGCAGCCATCGGCGGGACGACGACGAGCAGTACTTC.

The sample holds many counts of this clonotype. The CDR3 DNA reads as TGCGCCAGCAGCTCCTCTTTAGCGGGGGGCGCAGATACGCAGTATTTT. Its translation: CASSSSLAGGADTQYF. The chain employs TRBV5-1 and TRBJ2-3; 10 bases are shared with TRBD2. Germline CDR1 reads SGHRS; CDR2 reads YFSETQ. The CDR3 is 16 amino acids. Trimming took 3 bases from V and 4 from J; bases not matched to a gene: 8. The complete variable domain, with remaining parts taken from reference TRBV5-1 and TRBJ2-3, reads KAGVTQTPRYLIKTRGQQVTLSCSPISGHRSVSWYQQTPGQGLQFLFEYFSETQRNKGNFPGRFSGRQFSNSRSEMNVSTLELGDSALYLCASSSSLAGGADTQYFGPGTRLTVL.

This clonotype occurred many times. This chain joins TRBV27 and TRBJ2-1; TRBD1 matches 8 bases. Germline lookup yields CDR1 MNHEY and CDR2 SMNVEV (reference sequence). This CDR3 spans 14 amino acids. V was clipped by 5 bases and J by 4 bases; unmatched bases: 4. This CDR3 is CASSRGTGYNEQFF. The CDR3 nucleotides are TGTGCCAGCAGTAGGGGGACAGGATACAATGAGCAGTTCTTC.

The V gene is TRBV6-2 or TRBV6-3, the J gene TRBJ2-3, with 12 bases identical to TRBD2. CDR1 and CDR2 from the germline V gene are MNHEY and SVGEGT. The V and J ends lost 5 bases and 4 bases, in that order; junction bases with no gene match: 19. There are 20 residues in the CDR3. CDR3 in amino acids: CASSPHGGLAGRSEADTQYF. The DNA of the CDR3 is TGTGCCAGCAGTCCTCACGGTGGACTAGCGGGGAGATCCGAGGCAGATACGCAGTATTTT.

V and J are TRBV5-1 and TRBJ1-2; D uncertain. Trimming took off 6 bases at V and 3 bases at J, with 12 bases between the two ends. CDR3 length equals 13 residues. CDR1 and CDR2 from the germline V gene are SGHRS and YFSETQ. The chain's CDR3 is CASTPDLDYGYTF. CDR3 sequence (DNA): TGCGCCAGCACCCCGGACTTGGACTATGGCTACACCTTC.

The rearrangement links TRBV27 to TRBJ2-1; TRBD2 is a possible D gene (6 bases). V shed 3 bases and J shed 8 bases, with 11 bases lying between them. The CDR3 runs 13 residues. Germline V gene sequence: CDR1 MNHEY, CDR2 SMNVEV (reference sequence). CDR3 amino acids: CASSFGTLDEQFF. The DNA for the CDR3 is TGTGCCAGCAGTTTCGGGACTTTGGATGAGCAGTTCTTC.

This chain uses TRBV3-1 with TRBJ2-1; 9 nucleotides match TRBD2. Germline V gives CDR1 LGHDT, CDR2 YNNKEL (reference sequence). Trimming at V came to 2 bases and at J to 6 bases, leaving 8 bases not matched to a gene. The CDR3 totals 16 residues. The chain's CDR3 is CASSQPSGKKANEQFF. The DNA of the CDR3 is TGTGCCAGCAGCCAACCTAGCGGGAAAAAGGCCAATGAGCAGTTCTTC.

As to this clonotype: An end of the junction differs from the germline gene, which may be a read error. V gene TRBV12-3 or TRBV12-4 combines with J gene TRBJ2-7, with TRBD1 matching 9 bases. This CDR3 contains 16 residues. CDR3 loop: CASSIATGTGKNEQYF. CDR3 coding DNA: TGTGCCAGCAGTATAGCGACCGGGACAGGGAAGAACGAGCAGTACTTC.

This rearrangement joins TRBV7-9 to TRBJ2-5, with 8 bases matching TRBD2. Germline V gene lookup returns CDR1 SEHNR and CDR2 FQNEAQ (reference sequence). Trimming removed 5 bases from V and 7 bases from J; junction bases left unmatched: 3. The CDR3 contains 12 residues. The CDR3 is CASSTLAGTQYF. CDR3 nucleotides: TGTGCCAGCAGCACTCTAGCGGGGACCCAGTACTTC.

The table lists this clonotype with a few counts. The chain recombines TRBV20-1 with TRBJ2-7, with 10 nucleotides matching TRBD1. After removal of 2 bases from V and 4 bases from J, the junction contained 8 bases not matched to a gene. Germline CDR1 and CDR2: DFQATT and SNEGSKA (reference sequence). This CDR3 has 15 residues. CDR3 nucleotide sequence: TGCAGTGCTAGACACCGGGACAGGGGAGTATACGAGCAGTACTTC. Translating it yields CSARHRDRGVYEQYF.

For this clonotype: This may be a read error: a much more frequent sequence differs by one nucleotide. CDR3 residues: CASSLRQLSYNEQFF. The CDR3 DNA reads TGCGCCAGCAGCTTGCGACAGCTATCCTACAATGAGCAGTTCTTC. J is TRBJ2-1 and V is TRBV5-1; TRBD1 might be the D (5 bases). The CDR3 is 15 residues long. Germline V gene data show CDR1 as SGHRS and CDR2 as YFSETQ. Trimming pared 1 base from V and 1 base from J, leaving 9 bases between.

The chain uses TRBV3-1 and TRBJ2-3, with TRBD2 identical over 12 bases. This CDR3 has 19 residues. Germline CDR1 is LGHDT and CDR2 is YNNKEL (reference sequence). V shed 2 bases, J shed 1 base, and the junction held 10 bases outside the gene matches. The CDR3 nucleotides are TGTGCCAGCAGCCAAACCGGGACTAGCGGGCCCTCCGGCACAGATACGCAGTATTTT. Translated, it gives CASSQTGTSGPSGTDTQYF.